This is a list of T cell receptor beta chains from one sample in a study of blood T cells in healthy people across ages. TCRdb analysed the 5' RACE reads with MiXCR anew, one entry per CDR3 protein. The sample shows roughly 1,300,000 distinct CDR3 sequences, 45% to 70% of them seen only once. Sequencing was done on a sample of blood. Source of these receptors: a man aged 18 to 30 in good health. Both conserved end residues are part of each CDR3. Each record gives: clone size, D gene, J gene, V gene, CDR3 protein, CDR3 DNA. A D gene is named only where the DNA matches it firmly. Clone size, where shown, is once, few, many, or a class for clones that have expanded.

clone_size: -; d_call: -; j_call: TRBJ1-6; v_call: TRBV7-9; cdr3_aa: CASSLGPLDSPLHF; cdr3_nt: TGTGCCAGCAGCTTAGGGCCACTGGATTCACCCCTCCACTTT
clone_size: -; d_call: -; j_call: TRBJ1-6; v_call: TRBV3-1; cdr3_aa: CASSQFRDLSYNSPLHF; cdr3_nt: TGTGCCAGCAGCCAATTCCGGGACCTCTCCTATAATTCACCCCTCCACTTT
clone_size: -; d_call: TRBD1; j_call: TRBJ2-7; v_call: TRBV12-3/TRBV12-4; cdr3_aa: CASSFGDRALCGEQYF; cdr3_nt: TGTGCCAGCAGTTTTGGTGACAGGGCGCTTTGTGGCGAGCAGTACTTC
clone_size: -; d_call: TRBD2; j_call: TRBJ2-1; v_call: TRBV12-3/TRBV12-4; cdr3_aa: CASSLGAGLDNEQFF; cdr3_nt: TGTGCCAGCAGTTTAGGAGCGGGATTGGATAATGAGCAGTTCTTC
clone_size: few; d_call: TRBD2; j_call: TRBJ2-1; v_call: TRBV6-2/TRBV6-3; cdr3_aa: CASAGLAYNEQFF; cdr3_nt: TGTGCCAGTGCGGGACTAGCTTACAATGAGCAGTTCTTC
clone_size: few; d_call: -; j_call: TRBJ1-5; v_call: TRBV5-6; cdr3_aa: CASSPQGGDQPQHF; cdr3_nt: TGTGCCAGCAGCCCACAGGGAGGTGATCAGCCCCAGCATTTT
clone_size: -; d_call: TRBD2; j_call: TRBJ2-1; v_call: TRBV6-5; cdr3_aa: CASRTGTSGSEQFF; cdr3_nt: TGTGCCAGCAGAACCGGGACTAGCGGGAGCGAGCAGTTCTTC
clone_size: -; d_call: -; j_call: TRBJ2-7; v_call: TRBV5-1; cdr3_aa: CASSHGHSSYEQYF; cdr3_nt: TGCGCCAGCAGCCATGGACATTCCTCCTACGAGCAGTACTTC
clone_size: -; d_call: -; j_call: TRBJ1-1; v_call: TRBV4-1; cdr3_aa: CASSATLGTLRGDTEAFF; cdr3_nt: TGCGCCAGCAGCGCGACGTTAGGGACACTGAGGGGTGACACTGAAGCTTTCTTT
clone_size: -; d_call: -; j_call: TRBJ2-7; v_call: TRBV7-9; cdr3_aa: CASSVEVEYEQYF; cdr3_nt: TGTGCCAGCAGCGTAGAGGTGGAGTACGAGCAGTACTTC
clone_size: -; d_call: TRBD2; j_call: TRBJ2-2; v_call: TRBV15; cdr3_aa: CATTRREGGELFF; cdr3_nt: TGTGCCACCACCCGGAGGGAGGGCGGGGAGCTGTTTTTT
clone_size: -; d_call: -; j_call: TRBJ2-4; v_call: TRBV12-3/TRBV12-4; cdr3_aa: CASNLRGVAKNIQYF; cdr3_nt: TGTGCCAGCAACCTAAGGGGGGTTGCCAAAAACATTCAGTACTTC
clone_size: -; d_call: -; j_call: TRBJ1-5; v_call: TRBV20-1; cdr3_aa: CSAEGWGGNQPQHF; cdr3_nt: TGCAGTGCTGAGGGTTGGGGGGGAAATCAGCCCCAGCATTTT
clone_size: -; d_call: TRBD1; j_call: TRBJ2-3; v_call: TRBV7-6; cdr3_aa: CASSPSDRVGTDTQYF; cdr3_nt: TGTGCCAGCAGCCCTTCTGACAGGGTTGGGACAGATACGCAGTATTTT
clone_size: -; d_call: -; j_call: TRBJ1-5; v_call: TRBV6-5; cdr3_aa: CASSYGWAGAIGNQPQHF; cdr3_nt: TGTGCCAGCAGTTACGGGTGGGCGGGGGCGATAGGCAATCAGCCCCAGCATTTT
clone_size: -; d_call: TRBD1; j_call: TRBJ1-2; v_call: TRBV7-8; cdr3_aa: CASSPRGQGIYGYTF; cdr3_nt: TGTGCCAGCAGCCCCCGGGGACAGGGAATTTATGGCTACACCTTC
clone_size: -; d_call: TRBD1; j_call: TRBJ2-7; v_call: TRBV28; cdr3_aa: CASSFRQGSEQYF; cdr3_nt: TGTGCCAGCAGTTTTCGACAGGGGAGCGAGCAGTACTTC
clone_size: -; d_call: -; j_call: TRBJ1-2; v_call: TRBV6-5; cdr3_aa: CASRPEVGNYGYTF; cdr3_nt: TGTGCCAGCAGGCCGGAGGTGGGGAACTATGGCTACACCTTC
clone_size: -; d_call: -; j_call: TRBJ1-6; v_call: TRBV4-3; cdr3_aa: CASSHLWTASGSPLHF; cdr3_nt: TGCGCCAGCAGCCACTTATGGACAGCTTCGGGTTCACCCCTCCACTTT
clone_size: few; d_call: -; j_call: TRBJ2-5; v_call: TRBV4-1; cdr3_aa: CASSQQSNQETQYF; cdr3_nt: TGCGCCAGCAGCCAACAGTCCAACCAAGAGACCCAGTACTTC
clone_size: -; d_call: -; j_call: TRBJ1-2; v_call: TRBV4-1; cdr3_aa: CASSQVTADLWDGYTF; cdr3_nt: TGCGCCAGCAGCCAAGTCACGGCGGACCTATGGGATGGCTACACCTTC
clone_size: once; d_call: TRBD2; j_call: TRBJ2-5; v_call: TRBV4-2; cdr3_aa: CASSQERRSPSGGSNEQYF; cdr3_nt: TGTGCCAGCAGCCAAGAAAGGAGGTCTCCTAGCGGGGGTTCGAATGAGCAGTACTTC
clone_size: -; d_call: -; j_call: TRBJ2-7; v_call: TRBV12-3/TRBV12-4; cdr3_aa: CASSLSLELSYEQYF; cdr3_nt: TGTGCCAGCAGTTTGAGTTTGGAGTTGAGCTACGAGCAGTACTTC
clone_size: -; d_call: -; j_call: TRBJ2-7; v_call: TRBV29-1; cdr3_aa: CSATQGRYSYEQYF; cdr3_nt: TGCAGCGCCACACAAGGGAGGTACTCCTACGAGCAGTACTTC
clone_size: -; d_call: TRBD1; j_call: TRBJ1-1; v_call: TRBV18; cdr3_aa: CASSPDRGSWAEAFF; cdr3_nt: TGTGCCAGCTCACCAGACAGGGGTAGTTGGGCCGAAGCTTTCTTT
clone_size: few; d_call: -; j_call: TRBJ2-2; v_call: TRBV7-9; cdr3_aa: CASSLAGLNTGELFF; cdr3_nt: TGTGCCAGCAGCTTAGCGGGACTGAACACCGGGGAGCTGTTTTTT
clone_size: -; d_call: -; j_call: TRBJ2-7; v_call: TRBV28; cdr3_aa: CASSSLFSSYNEQYF; cdr3_nt: TGTGCCAGCAGTTCACTCTTCTCCTCCTACAATGAGCAGTACTTC
clone_size: -; d_call: TRBD1; j_call: TRBJ2-5; v_call: TRBV7-9; cdr3_aa: CASSGQSGTAQETQYF; cdr3_nt: TGTGCCAGCAGCGGCCAATCCGGGACAGCACAAGAGACCCAGTACTTC
clone_size: -; d_call: TRBD2; j_call: TRBJ2-5; v_call: TRBV20-1; cdr3_aa: CSARTSGRIQETQYF; cdr3_nt: TGCAGTGCTAGGACTAGCGGGAGGATCCAAGAGACCCAGTACTTC
clone_size: -; d_call: TRBD2; j_call: TRBJ2-1; v_call: TRBV12-3/TRBV12-4; cdr3_aa: CAGSFLAGGHPDEQFF; cdr3_nt: TGTGCCGGCAGTTTCCTAGCGGGGGGGCATCCGGATGAGCAGTTCTTC
clone_size: -; d_call: TRBD1; j_call: TRBJ2-7; v_call: TRBV6-2/TRBV6-3; cdr3_aa: CANSYLSPRDRSYEQYF; cdr3_nt: TGTGCCAACAGTTACTTGTCCCCGAGGGACAGATCCTACGAGCAGTACTTC
clone_size: few; d_call: TRBD2; j_call: TRBJ2-1; v_call: TRBV20-1; cdr3_aa: CSARLAVSYNEQFF; cdr3_nt: TGCAGTGCTCGCCTAGCGGTCTCCTACAATGAGCAGTTCTTC
clone_size: -; d_call: -; j_call: TRBJ2-7; v_call: TRBV15; cdr3_aa: CATCRGRTPLEQYF; cdr3_nt: TGTGCCACCTGCCGGGGTAGAACGCCACTCGAGCAGTACTTC
clone_size: -; d_call: -; j_call: TRBJ2-7; v_call: TRBV20-1; cdr3_aa: CSARDAGEDEQYF; cdr3_nt: TGCAGTGCTAGAGATGCAGGGGAAGACGAGCAGTACTTC
clone_size: -; d_call: TRBD2; j_call: TRBJ2-7; v_call: TRBV10-3; cdr3_aa: CAISEGGSASYEQYF; cdr3_nt: TGTGCCATCAGTGAGGGCGGGAGTGCTAGCTACGAGCAGTACTTC
clone_size: -; d_call: TRBD1; j_call: TRBJ2-7; v_call: TRBV9; cdr3_aa: CASSARTGPYEQYF; cdr3_nt: TGTGCCAGCAGCGCGAGGACAGGGCCCTACGAGCAGTACTTC
clone_size: -; d_call: -; j_call: TRBJ2-7; v_call: TRBV5-1; cdr3_aa: CASSRSGQSYEQYF; cdr3_nt: TGCGCCAGCAGCCGCTCAGGACAATCCTACGAGCAGTACTTC
clone_size: -; d_call: TRBD2; j_call: TRBJ2-5; v_call: TRBV29-1; cdr3_aa: CSVPPPSGVYNEQYF; cdr3_nt: TGCAGCGTGCCCCCCCCTAGCGGGGTCTACAATGAGCAGTACTTC
clone_size: -; d_call: -; j_call: TRBJ2-5; v_call: TRBV29-1; cdr3_aa: CSVERGAEETQYF; cdr3_nt: TGTAGCGTTGAAAGGGGAGCGGAAGAGACCCAGTACTTC
clone_size: -; d_call: -; j_call: TRBJ2-3; v_call: TRBV4-1; cdr3_aa: CASSQDLGFRAEAGTDTQYF; cdr3_nt: TGCGCCAGCAGCCAAGATTTAGGGTTTCGGGCGGAGGCGGGCACAGATACGCAGTATTTT